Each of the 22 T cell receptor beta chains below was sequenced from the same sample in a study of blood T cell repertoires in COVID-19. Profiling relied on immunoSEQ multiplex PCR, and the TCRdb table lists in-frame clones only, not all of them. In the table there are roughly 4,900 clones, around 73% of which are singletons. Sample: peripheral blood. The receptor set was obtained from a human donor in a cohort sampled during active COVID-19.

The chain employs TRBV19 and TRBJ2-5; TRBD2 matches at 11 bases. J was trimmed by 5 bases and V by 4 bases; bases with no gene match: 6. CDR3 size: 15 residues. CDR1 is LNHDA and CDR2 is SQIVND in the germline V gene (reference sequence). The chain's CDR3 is CASSTGLAGEETQYF. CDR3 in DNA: TGTGCCAGTAGTACCGGACTAGCGGGCGAGGAGACCCAGTACTTC.

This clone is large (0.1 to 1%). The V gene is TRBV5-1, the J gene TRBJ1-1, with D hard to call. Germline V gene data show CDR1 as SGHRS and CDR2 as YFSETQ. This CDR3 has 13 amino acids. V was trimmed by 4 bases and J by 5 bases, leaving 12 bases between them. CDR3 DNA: TGCGCCAGCAGCAGCGGTGGGGTTACTGAAGCTTTCTTT. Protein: CASSSGGVTEAFF. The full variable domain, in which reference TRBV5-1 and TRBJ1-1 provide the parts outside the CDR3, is KAGVTQTPRYLIKTRGQQVTLSCSPISGHRSVSWYQQTPGQGLQFLFEYFSETQRNKGNFPGRFSGRQFSNSRSEMNVSTLELGDSALYLCASSSGGVTEAFFGQGTRLTVV.

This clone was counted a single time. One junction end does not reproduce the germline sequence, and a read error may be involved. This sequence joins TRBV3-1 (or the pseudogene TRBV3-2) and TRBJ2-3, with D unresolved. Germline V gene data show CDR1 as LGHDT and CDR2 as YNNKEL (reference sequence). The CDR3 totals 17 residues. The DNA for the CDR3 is TGTGCCAGCAGCTACCTGGTTCCCATTGTCATGCAAGATACACAGTATTTT. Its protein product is CASSYLVPIVMQDTQYF.

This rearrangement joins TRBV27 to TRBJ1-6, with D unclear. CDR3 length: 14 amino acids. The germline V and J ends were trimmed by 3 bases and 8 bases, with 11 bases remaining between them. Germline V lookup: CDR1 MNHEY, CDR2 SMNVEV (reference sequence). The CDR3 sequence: CASSLWQADSPLHF. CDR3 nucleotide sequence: TGTGCCAGCAGTTTGTGGCAGGCCGATTCACCCCTCCACTTT.

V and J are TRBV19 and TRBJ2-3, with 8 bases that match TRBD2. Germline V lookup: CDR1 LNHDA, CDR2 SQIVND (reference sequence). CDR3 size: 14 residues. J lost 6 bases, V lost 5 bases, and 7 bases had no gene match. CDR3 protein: CASSRGGPGDTQYF. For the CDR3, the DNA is TGTGCCAGTAGTCGGGGGGGGCCAGGTGATACGCAGTATTTT.

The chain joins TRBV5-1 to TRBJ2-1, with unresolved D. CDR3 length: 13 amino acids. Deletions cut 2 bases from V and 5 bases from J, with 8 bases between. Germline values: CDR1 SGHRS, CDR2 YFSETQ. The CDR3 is CASSLVLNNEQFF. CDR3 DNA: TGCGCCAGCAGCTTAGTACTGAACAATGAGCAGTTCTTC.

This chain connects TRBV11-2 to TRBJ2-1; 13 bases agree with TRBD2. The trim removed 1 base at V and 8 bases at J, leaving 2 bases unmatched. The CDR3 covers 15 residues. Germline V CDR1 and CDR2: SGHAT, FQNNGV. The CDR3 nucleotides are TGTGCCAGCAGCTTAGGAGGACTAGCGGGGGATGAGCAGTTCTTC. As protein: CASSLGGLAGDEQFF.

CDR3 DNA: TGTGCCAGCACCCCCCCCAGGGTCGCCACCTATGGCTACACCTTC. Its protein product is CASTPPRVATYGYTF. The chain couples TRBV7-3 to TRBJ1-2; tentative D call: TRBD1 (5 bases). Germline V gene sequence: CDR1 SGHTA, CDR2 FQGTGA. The ends were cut back, 7 bases at V and 4 bases at J, with 19 bases in the middle. This CDR3 has 15 amino acids.

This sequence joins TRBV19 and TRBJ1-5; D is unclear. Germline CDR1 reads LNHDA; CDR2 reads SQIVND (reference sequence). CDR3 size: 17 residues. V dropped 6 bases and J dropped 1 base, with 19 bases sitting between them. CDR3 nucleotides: TGTGCCAGTAGCGCCTCCCTGGGTAGAGGGAGCAATCAGCCCCAGCATTTT. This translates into CASSASLGRGSNQPQHF.

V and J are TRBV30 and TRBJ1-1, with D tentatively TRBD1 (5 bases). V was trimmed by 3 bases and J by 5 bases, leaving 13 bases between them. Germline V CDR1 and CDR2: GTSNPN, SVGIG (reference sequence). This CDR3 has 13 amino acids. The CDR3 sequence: CAWSRGGLTEAFF. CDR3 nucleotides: TGTGCCTGGAGCCGGGGGGGACTTACTGAAGCTTTCTTT.

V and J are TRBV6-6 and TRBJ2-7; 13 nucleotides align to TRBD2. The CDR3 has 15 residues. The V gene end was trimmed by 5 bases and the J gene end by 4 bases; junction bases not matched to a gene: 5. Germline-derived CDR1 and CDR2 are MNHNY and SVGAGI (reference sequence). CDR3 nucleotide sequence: TGTGCCAGCAGTGAGACTAGCGGGGGGTTGTACGAGCAGTACTTC. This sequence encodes CASSETSGGLYEQYF.

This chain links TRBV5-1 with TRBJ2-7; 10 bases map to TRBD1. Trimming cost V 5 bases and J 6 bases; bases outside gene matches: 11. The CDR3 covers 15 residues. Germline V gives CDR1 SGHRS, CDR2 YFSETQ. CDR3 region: CASSLAGDRGVEQYF. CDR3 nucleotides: TGCGCCAGCAGTCTGGCTGGGGACAGGGGTGTCGAGCAGTACTTC.

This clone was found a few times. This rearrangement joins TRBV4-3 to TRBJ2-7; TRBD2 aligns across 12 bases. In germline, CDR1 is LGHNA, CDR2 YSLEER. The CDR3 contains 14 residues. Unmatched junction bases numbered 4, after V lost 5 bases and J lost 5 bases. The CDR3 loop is CASSRLAGVNEQYF. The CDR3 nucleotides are TGCGCCAGCAGCAGACTAGCGGGGGTGAACGAGCAGTACTTC.

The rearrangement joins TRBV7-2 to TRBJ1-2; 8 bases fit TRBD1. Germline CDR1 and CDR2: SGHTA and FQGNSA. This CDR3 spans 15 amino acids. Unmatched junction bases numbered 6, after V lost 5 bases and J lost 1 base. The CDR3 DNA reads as TGTGCCAGCAGCGTCCACAGGGGGGTTAACTATGGCTACACCTTC. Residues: CASSVHRGVNYGYTF.

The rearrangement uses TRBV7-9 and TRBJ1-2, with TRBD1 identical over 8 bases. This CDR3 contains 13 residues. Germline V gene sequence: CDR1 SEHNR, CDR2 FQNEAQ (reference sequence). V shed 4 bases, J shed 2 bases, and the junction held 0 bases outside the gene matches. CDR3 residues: CASSSGGNYGYTF. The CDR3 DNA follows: TGTGCCAGCAGCTCAGGGGGCAACTATGGCTACACCTTC.

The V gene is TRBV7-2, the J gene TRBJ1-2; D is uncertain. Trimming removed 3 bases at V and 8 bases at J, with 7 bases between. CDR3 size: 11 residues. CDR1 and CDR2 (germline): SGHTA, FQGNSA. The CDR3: CASSFTVGYTF. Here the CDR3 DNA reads TGTGCCAGCAGCTTTACGGTCGGCTACACCTTC. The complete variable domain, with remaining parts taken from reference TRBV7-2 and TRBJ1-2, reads GAGVSQSPSNKVTEKGKDVELRCDPISGHTALYWYRQSLGQGLEFLIYFQGNSAPDKSGLPSDRFSAERTGGSVSTLTIQRTQQEDSAVYLCASSFTVGYTFGSGTRLTVV.

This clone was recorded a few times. The CDR3 DNA is TGTGCCAGCAGCCCCGGCACCGGGGAGCTGTTTTTT. Its protein is CASSPGTGELFF. The J gene is TRBJ2-2, the V gene TRBV12-3 or TRBV12-4; D is ambiguous. V was cut by 6 bases and J by 4 bases, with 6 bases left in between. The CDR3 has 12 amino acids.

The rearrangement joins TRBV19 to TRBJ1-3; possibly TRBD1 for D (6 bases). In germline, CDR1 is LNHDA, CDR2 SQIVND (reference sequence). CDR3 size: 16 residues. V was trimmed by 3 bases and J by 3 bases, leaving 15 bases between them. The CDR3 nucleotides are TGTGCCAGTAGTATCCTTCCAGGGGTGCGTGGAAACACCATATATTTT. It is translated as CASSILPGVRGNTIYF.

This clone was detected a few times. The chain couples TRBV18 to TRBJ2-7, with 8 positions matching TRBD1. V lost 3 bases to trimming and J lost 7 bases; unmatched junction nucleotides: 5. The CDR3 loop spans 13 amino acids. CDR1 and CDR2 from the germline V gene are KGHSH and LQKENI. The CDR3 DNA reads TGTGCCAGCTCACCTCAGGGGGCGCAGGAGCAGTACTTC. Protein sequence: CASSPQGAQEQYF.

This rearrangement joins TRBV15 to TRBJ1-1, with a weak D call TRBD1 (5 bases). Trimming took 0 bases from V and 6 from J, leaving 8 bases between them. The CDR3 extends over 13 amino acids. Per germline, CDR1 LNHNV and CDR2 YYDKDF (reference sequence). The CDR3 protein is CATSRDRAAEAFF. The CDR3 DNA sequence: TGTGCCACCAGCAGAGACAGGGCCGCTGAAGCTTTCTTT. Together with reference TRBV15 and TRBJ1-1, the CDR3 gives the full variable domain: DAMVIQNPRYQVTQFGKPVTLSCSQTLNHNVMYWYQQKSSQAPKLLFHYYDKDFNNEADTPDNFQSRRPNTSFCFLDIRSPGLGDTAMYLCATSRDRAAEAFFGQGTRLTVV.

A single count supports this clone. The DNA for the CDR3 is TGTGCCAGCAGCCAAGAGCCCGCGGGGGGGTCCTACAATGAGCAGTTCTTC. It specifies CASSQEPAGGSYNEQFF. The rearrangement uses TRBV4-2 and TRBJ2-1, with 9 bases matching TRBD2. The germline CDR1 and CDR2 sequences are LGHNA and YNFKEQ. Trimming at V came to 0 bases and at J to 1 base, leaving 4 bases not matched to a gene. CDR3 length: 17 amino acids.

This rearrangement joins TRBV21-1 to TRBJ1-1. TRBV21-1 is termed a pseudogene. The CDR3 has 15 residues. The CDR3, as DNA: TGTGCCAGCAGCAAAGTGGGAGCGGAGAACACTGAAGCTTTCTTT. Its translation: CASSKVGAENTEAFF.